This section outlines one T cell receptor (beta chain) sequence together with its context. This clone was recorded at least ten times. Its cognate antigen has yet to be identified. The read halts 3 residues ahead of the CDR3 end, with the missing end drawn from the germline J gene. The sample is drawn from a study of T cell clonality in common variable immunodeficiency (dated by TCRdb to the mid-2010s). What the work shows at the level of the full study, not this receptor alone: Differences among patients in the CVID cohort limited the correlations between repertoire features and clinical complications. Even though DNA input was the same, control samples had an average of about 81,820 unique sequences each, compared with 30,000 to 40,000 in CVID samples. CVID TCRbeta sequences were reported to have fewer deletions and N-nucleotide insertions and to lack highly modified clones with 13 or more V deletions. It was noted by the authors that sequencing of the repertoires of T cell subpopulations would be needed to clarify the cause of the increased clonality in CVID. TCRbeta clonality was higher in CVID subjects than in healthy controls (t-test p = 0.018), and the increase was most characteristic of about a third of subjects. Healthy controls shared more TCRbeta clones with each other than CVID subjects shared among themselves (p < 0.0001).

Most of the CVID patients and most of the healthy controls were of Caucasian heritage. From each donor, about 5 to 8.5 ml of heparinized peripheral whole blood was collected. Genomic DNA from adults with common variable immune deficiency (CVID) and from healthy adult controls was used for sequencing of TCRbeta CDR3 repertoires. There were about 22 healthy adult volunteers in the control group (12 female and 10 or so male), ranging in age from about 23 to 75 years, with a mean age of around 31. Diluted blood was density-centrifuged over Hypaque 1077 or Ficoll-Paque to isolate peripheral blood mononuclear cells. Genomic DNA was extracted from unsorted mononuclear cells by Qiagen column purification or by a centrifugation-based method. The CDR3 measures 15 amino acids from cysteine to phenylalanine. Part of the CDR3 DNA is given, 36 bases translated from base 1. From the germline V gene (reference sequence), CDR1 is SEHNR and CDR2 is FQNEAQ. Trimmed from V: 0 bases; trimmed from J: 5 bases; junction bases lacking a gene match: 3.

Equivalent amounts of genomic DNA from CVID and control samples were used as sequencing input. For every sample, a 60 bp segment covering the rearranged TCRbeta CDR3 region was amplified and then sequenced. The immunoSEQ assay, a bias-corrected multiplex PCR combined with high-throughput sequencing, was used to amplify TCRbeta. From the authors' description of their analysis: Every unique nucleotide sequence counted as a clone and was annotated with V, D and J genes, copy number and frequency. Sequences were labeled productive if in frame, and non-productive if out of frame or containing stop codons. As previously described, clonality was computed from Shannon's entropy. The predicted amino acid sequences of productive clones were used to derive mean CDR3 Kyte-Doolittle hydropathy. The R hclust function was used to hierarchically cluster scaled V gene usage with Manhattan distance and complete linkage. Sharing of clones by CDR3 amino acid sequence was evaluated through resampling of 12 repertoires per group over 100 rounds. Repertoires were searched for 70 published EBV-specific and a few hundred published CMV-specific TCRbeta sequences. After a couple of CVID samples that produced fewer than 10,000 sequences were dropped from the analysis, some 43 CVID repertoires remained. What TCRdb holds here is the immuneACCESS table cut down to in-frame rearrangements. Part of the clones is not present; checked against another copy, under half of the missing clones reflect an unresolved V gene, and the others are unexplained. The V and J calls and clone size come from that table; D and trimming were worked out from the DNA. With 40,000 to 55,000 clones recorded, this sample contains no clone counted only once. The ten top clones hold about 5.9% of the sample.

The sequenced material came from peripheral blood mononuclear cells. Recombination linked TRBV7-9 to TRBJ1-4; TRBD1 lines up with 7 middle nucleotides. This receptor was obtained from a person between 18 and 70 years old in good health. CDR3 DNA, as far as it was read: TGTGCCAGCAGCTTAGCCGGGACAGAGAATGAAAAA. This sequence encodes CASSLAGTENEK. Given in full, the CDR3 is CASSLAGTENEKLFF.